The clone carrying this TCR beta chain was seen more than once but under ten times. These data belong to a study of breast tumors, draining lymph nodes, adjacent tissues. The CDR3 is 18 amino acids. J gave up 4 bases and V 1 base, and 9 bases lay outside the gene matches. Germline V gene data show CDR1 as SGHDT and CDR2 as YYEEEE. Samples came from axillary lymph nodes draining the breast cancer. Using its own MiXCR run on the multiplex PCR reads, TCRdb lists one record per CDR3 protein. The sample carries under 150,000 distinct CDR3 sequences, 20% recorded once. The sequence was obtained from a female donor with breast cancer. Some clones in this sample may be carry-over from other donors' samples. Sequencing was carried out using axillary lymph node tissue. The gene calls are TRBV5-6 and TRBJ2-6, with 9 bases aligning to TRBD1. The CDR3: CASSLLTGGAWGANVLTF. The CDR3 DNA reads as TGTGCCAGCAGCTTGCTAACAGGGGGCGCTTGGGGGGCCAACGTCCTGACTTTC.